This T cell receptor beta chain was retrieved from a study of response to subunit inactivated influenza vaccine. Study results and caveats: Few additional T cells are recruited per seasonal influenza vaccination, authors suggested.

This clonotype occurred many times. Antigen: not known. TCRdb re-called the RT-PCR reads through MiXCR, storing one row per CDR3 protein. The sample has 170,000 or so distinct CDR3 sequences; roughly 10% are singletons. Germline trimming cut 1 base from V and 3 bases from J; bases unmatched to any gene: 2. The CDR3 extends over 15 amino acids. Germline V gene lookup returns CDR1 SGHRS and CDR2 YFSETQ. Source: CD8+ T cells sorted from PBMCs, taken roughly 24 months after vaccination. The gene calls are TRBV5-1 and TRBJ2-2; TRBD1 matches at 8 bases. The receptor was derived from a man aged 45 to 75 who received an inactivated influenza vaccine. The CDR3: CASSLRQGHTGELFF. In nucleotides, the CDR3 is TGCGCCAGCAGCTTGCGACAGGGGCACACCGGGGAGCTGTTTTTT.